Listed here are 6 T cell receptor beta chains from one sample, sequenced in a study of response to subunit inactivated influenza vaccine. A single record per CDR3 protein comes from TCRdb applying MiXCR to the RT-PCR reads. This table holds about 150,000 distinct CDR3 sequences, around 11% found once. The sequences come from CD8+ T cells sorted from PBMCs, collected around 25 months after vaccination. These receptors were collected from a man between 50 and 75 years old who received an inactivated influenza vaccine.

The V call is TRBV4-1, the J call TRBJ1-1; 7 bases are a match to TRBD1. Germline V gene data show CDR1 as MGHRA and CDR2 as YSYEKL. The CDR3 has 19 amino acids. V lost 4 bases to trimming and J lost 0 bases; unmatched junction nucleotides: 17. This chain's CDR3 is CASSLKMRSVGQMNTEAFF. The CDR3 DNA follows: TGCGCCAGCAGCCTAAAAATGAGAAGTGTGGGACAGATGAACACTGAAGCTTTCTTT.

A few counts support this clonotype. The CDR3 loop is CASSGLLGDRTGYTF. CDR3 nucleotides: TGTGCCAGCAGCGGACTATTAGGGGATCGTACTGGCTACACCTTC. V usage is TRBV9 and J usage is TRBJ1-2, with D tentatively TRBD1 (5 bases). The germline gives CDR1 SGDLS, CDR2 YYNGEE. V lost 3 bases to trimming and J lost 7 bases, with 19 bases between them. CDR3 length equals 15 residues.

This clonotype was detected a few times. The rearrangement links TRBV28 to TRBJ2-2; D not certain. This CDR3 comprises 13 residues. V was cut by 5 bases and J by 4 bases, with 8 bases left in between. Germline V gene lookup returns CDR1 MDHEN and CDR2 SYDVKM. DNA of the CDR3: TGTGCCAGCAGTACGAGGCCCACCGGGGAGCTGTTTTTT. Protein product: CASSTRPTGELFF.

V gene TRBV6-5 combines with J gene TRBJ2-7, with a possible D match to TRBD1 (6 bases). The length of the CDR3 is 19 residues. CDR1 MNHEY and CDR2 SVGAGI come from the germline V gene. V lost 2 bases and J lost 3, with 26 bases in between. The CDR3 here is CASSYAVLTIQGNLYEQYF. The CDR3 bases are TGTGCCAGCAGTTACGCCGTTCTGACAATACAGGGAAATCTCTACGAGCAGTACTTC.

This rearrangement joins TRBV11-3 to TRBJ1-2; weak D call: TRBD1 (5 bases). Germline-derived CDR1 and CDR2 are SGHNT and YENEEA. The CDR3 has 15 residues. Trimming pared 5 bases from V and 4 bases from J, leaving 17 bases between. The CDR3 region has the DNA TGTGCCAGCAGCCCCTGGGGACCGGAAGGCTATGGCTACACCTTC. Its protein is CASSPWGPEGYGYTF.

This clonotype was found many times. This chain uses TRBV10-2 with TRBJ2-7; D remains ambiguous. CDR3 length: 13 residues. Germline-derived CDR1 and CDR2 are WSHSY and SAAADI. The germline V and J ends were trimmed by 0 bases and 4 bases, with 7 bases remaining between them. The CDR3 DNA follows: TGCGCCAGCAGTGAGTCTGTACCGTACGAGCAGTACTTC. It is translated as CASSESVPYEQYF.